This TCR beta chain was sequenced during a study of graft-versus-host responses after intestinal transplantation. About the study: Recipients got multivisceral, liver-intestinal, or isolated intestinal transplants.

Intraepithelial and lamina propria lymphocytes were freed from processed graft tissue. Study-level findings and limits: Elevated graft-versus-host to host-versus-graft clonal ratios in allografts were recorded for patients with graft-donor T cell macrochimerism. Early after transplant, HvG clones declined as circulating GvH clones peaked.

The method was immunoSEQ multiplex PCR; TCRdb's version includes in-frame clones alone and lacks a portion of them. The sample has tens of thousands of clones, about nine tenths seen once. The germline V gene encodes CDR1 KGHSH and CDR2 LQKENI. With V trimmed by 3 bases and J by 3 bases, 0 bases remained unmatched. The length of the CDR3 is 14 residues. On this clone: Its target is unknown.

The receptor was isolated from a human patient who received an intestinal transplant, so some T cells may come from the graft donor. The chain uses TRBV18 and TRBJ2-5; TRBD2 matches at 11 bases. Material: ileum tissue, obtained 350 to 400 days after transplant. Here the CDR3 reads CASSPGLAEETQYF. In nucleotides, the CDR3 is TGTGCCAGCTCACCGGGACTAGCGGAAGAGACCCAGTACTTC.